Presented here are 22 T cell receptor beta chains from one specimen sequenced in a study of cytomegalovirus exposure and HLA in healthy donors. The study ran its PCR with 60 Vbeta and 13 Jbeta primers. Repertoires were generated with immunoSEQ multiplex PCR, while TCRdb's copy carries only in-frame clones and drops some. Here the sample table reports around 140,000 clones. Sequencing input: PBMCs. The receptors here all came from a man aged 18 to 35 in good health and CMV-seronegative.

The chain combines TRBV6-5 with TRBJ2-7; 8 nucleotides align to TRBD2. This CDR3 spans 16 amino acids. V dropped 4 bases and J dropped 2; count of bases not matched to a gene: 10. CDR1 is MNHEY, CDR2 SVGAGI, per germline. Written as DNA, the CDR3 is TGTGCCAGCAGTTCAGCGGGGGCGGTTTCTCCCTACGAGCAGTACTTC. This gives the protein CASSSAGAVSPYEQYF.

The DNA for the CDR3 is TGCAGCGTTGAGGGGCCAGGGCGAGAGCAGTACTTC. It codes for CSVEGPGREQYF. The chain is built from TRBV29-1 and TRBJ2-7; D may be TRBD1 (5 bases). CDR3 length equals 12 residues. Germline CDR1 is SQVTM and CDR2 is ANQGSEA. Deletions cut 3 bases from V and 7 bases from J, with 13 bases between.

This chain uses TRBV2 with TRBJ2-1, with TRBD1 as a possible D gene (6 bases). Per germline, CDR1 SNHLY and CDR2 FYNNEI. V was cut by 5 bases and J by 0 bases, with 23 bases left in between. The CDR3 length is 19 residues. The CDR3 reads CASSWTARRSGSSYNEQFF. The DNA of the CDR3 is TGTGCCAGCAGTTGGACAGCCCGTAGATCAGGGTCCTCCTACAATGAGCAGTTCTTC.

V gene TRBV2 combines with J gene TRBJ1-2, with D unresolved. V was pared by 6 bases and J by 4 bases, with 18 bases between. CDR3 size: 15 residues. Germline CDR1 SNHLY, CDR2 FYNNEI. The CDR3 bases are TGTGCCAGCAGAGGACTGCGATTGGAGGCCTATGGCTACACCTTC. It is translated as CASRGLRLEAYGYTF.

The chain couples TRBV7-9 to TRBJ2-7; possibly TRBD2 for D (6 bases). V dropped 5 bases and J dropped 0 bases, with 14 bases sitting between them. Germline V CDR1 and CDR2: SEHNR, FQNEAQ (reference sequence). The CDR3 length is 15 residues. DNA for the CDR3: TGTGCCAGCAGCCCCGGAGGGGACCTCTCCTACGAGCAGTACTTC. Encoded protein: CASSPGGDLSYEQYF.

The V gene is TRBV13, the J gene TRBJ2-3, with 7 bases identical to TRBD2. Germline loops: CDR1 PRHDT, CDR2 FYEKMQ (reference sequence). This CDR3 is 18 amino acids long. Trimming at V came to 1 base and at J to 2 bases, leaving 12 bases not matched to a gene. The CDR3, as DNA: TGTGCCAGCAGCTTAGTTCCCACTGGGGCGGGAGCCACAGATACGCAGTATTTT. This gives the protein CASSLVPTGAGATDTQYF.

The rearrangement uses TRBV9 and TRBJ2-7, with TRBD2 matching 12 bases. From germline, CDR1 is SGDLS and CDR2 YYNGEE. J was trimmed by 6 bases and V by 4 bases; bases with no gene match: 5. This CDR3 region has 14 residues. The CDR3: CASSTGLAGLEQYF. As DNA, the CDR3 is TGTGCCAGCAGCACCGGACTAGCGGGGCTCGAGCAGTACTTC.

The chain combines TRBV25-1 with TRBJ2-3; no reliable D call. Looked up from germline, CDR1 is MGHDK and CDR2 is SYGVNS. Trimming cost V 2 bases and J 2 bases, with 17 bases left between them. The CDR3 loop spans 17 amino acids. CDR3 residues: CASSERSTYYFTDTQYF. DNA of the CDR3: TGTGCCAGCAGTGAACGGAGTACATACTACTTCACAGATACGCAGTATTTT.

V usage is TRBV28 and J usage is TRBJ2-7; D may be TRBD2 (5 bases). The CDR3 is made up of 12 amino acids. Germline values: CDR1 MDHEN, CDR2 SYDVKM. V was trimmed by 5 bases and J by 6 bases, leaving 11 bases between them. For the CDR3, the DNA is TGTGCCAGCAGTGTGGAGGTTGCCGAGCAGTACTTC. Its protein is CASSVEVAEQYF. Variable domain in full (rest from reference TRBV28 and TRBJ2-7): DVKVTQSSRYLVKRTGEKVFLECVQDMDHENMFWYRQDPGLGLRLIYFSYDVKMKEKGDIPEGYSVSREKKERFSLILESASTNQTSMYLCASSVEVAEQYFGPGTRLTVT.

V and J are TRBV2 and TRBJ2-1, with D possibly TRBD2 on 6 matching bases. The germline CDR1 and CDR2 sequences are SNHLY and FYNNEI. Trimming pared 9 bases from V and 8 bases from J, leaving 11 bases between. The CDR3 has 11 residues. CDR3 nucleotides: TGTGCCAGACGGGGGTCGGATGAGCAGTTCTTC. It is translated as CARRGSDEQFF. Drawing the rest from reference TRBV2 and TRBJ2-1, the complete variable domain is EPEVTQTPSHQVTQMGQEVILRCVPISNHLYFYWYRQILGQKVEFLVSFYNNEISEKSEIFDDQFSVERPDGSNFTLKIRSTKLEDSAMYFCARRGSDEQFFGPGTRLTVL.

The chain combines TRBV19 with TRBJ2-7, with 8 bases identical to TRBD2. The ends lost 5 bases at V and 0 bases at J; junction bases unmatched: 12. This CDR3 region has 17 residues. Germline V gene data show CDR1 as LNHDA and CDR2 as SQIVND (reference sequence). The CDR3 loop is CASSAYTREGRSYEQYF. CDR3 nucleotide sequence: TGTGCCAGTAGTGCGTACACCCGGGAGGGCCGCTCCTACGAGCAGTACTTC.

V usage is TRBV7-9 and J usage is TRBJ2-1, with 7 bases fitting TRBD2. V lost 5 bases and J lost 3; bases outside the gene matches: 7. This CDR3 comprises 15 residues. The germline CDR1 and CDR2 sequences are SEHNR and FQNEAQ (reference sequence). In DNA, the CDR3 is TGTGCCAGCAGCCCTACGGGCGGGAGCTACAATGAGCAGTTCTTC. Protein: CASSPTGGSYNEQFF.

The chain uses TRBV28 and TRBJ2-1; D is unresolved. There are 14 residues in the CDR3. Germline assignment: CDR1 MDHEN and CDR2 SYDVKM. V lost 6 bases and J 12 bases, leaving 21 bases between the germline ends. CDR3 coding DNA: TGTGCCAGCAGCTCCGCCTTTAGCTCGGTAGGGCAGTTCTTC. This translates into CASSSAFSSVGQFF.

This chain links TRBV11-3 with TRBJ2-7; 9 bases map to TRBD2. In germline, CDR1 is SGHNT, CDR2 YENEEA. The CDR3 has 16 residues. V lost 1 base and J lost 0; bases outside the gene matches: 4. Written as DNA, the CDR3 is TGTGCCAGCAGCTTAGGACTAGCGGAGCCCTCCTACGAGCAGTACTTC. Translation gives CASSLGLAEPSYEQYF.

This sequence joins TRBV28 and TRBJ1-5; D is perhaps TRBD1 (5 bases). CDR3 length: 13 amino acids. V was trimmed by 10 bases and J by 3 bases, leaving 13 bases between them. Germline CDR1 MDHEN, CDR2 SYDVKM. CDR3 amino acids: CATIQGNNQPQHF. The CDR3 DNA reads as TGTGCCACCATTCAGGGAAACAATCAGCCCCAGCATTTT. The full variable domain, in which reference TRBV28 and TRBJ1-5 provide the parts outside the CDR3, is DVKVTQSSRYLVKRTGEKVFLECVQDMDHENMFWYRQDPGLGLRLIYFSYDVKMKEKGDIPEGYSVSREKKERFSLILESASTNQTSMYLCATIQGNNQPQHFGDGTRLSIL.

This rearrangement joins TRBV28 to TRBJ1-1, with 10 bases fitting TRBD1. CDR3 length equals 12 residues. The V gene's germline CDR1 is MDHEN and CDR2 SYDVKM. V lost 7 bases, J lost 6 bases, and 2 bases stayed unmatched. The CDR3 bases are TGTGCCAGCACGGGGACAGGGGCTGAAGCTTTCTTT. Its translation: CASTGTGAEAFF.

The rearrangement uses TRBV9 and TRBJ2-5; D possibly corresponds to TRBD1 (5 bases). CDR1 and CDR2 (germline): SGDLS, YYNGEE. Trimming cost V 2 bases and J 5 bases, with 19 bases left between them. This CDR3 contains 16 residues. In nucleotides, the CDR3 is TGTGCCAGCAGCGTTTCCCCGAGGTCCAGGGTGGAGACCCAGTACTTC. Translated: CASSVSPRSRVETQYF.

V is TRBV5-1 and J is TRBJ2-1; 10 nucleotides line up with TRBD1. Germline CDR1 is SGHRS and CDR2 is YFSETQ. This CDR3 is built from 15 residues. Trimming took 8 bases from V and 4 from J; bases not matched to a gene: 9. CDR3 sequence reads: CASQAGTGVYNEQFF. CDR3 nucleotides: TGCGCCAGTCAGGCCGGGACAGGGGTTTACAATGAGCAGTTCTTC.

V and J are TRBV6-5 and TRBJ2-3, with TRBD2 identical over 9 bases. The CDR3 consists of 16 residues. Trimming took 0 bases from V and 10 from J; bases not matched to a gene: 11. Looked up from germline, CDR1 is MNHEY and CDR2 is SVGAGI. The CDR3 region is CASSYSTGVAGEAQYF. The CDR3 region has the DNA TGTGCCAGCAGTTACTCCACCGGGGTAGCGGGGGAGGCGCAGTATTTT.

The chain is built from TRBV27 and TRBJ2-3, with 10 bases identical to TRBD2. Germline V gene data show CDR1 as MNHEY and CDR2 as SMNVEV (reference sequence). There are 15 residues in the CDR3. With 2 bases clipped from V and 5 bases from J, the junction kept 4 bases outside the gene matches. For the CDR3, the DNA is TGTGCCAGCAGTTTAGGTAGCGGGAGGCTAGATACGCAGTATTTT. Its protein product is CASSLGSGRLDTQYF.

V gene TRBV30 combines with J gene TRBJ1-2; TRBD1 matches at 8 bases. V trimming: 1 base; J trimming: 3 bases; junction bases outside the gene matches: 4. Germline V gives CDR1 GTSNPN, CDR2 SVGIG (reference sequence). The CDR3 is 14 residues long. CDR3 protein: CAWSARQGHYGYTF. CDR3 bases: TGTGCCTGGAGTGCGCGACAGGGGCACTATGGCTACACCTTC.

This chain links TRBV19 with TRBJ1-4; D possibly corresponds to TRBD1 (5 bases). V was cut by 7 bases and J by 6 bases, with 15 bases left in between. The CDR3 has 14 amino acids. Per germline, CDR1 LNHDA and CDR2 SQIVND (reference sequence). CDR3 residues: CASTPGERDEKLFF. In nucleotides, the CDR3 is TGTGCCAGTACCCCGGGGGAAAGAGATGAAAAACTGTTTTTT.